Listed below are T cell receptor beta chains from one sample, sequenced in a study of T cells in Graves' hyperthyroidism and ophthalmopathy. TCRdb redid the calling of the multiplex PCR reads with MiXCR, one entry per CDR3 protein. Here the sample spans 300,000 to 500,000 distinct CDR3 sequences, around 15% being singletons. The sample taken for sequencing was blood. The receptors originated from a man aged 45 to 65 with Graves' ophthalmopathy. Each CDR3 is given with its conserved first and last residue. A D gene is named only where the DNA matches it firmly. Not all rows give a size; the values are once, few, many and, for expanded clones, a class.

TRBV25-1	.	TRBJ2-5	.	CASSEYKSGIVKTQYF	TGTGCCAGCAGTGAATACAAATCAGGGATTGTTAAGACCCAGTACTTC
TRBV5-1	many	TRBJ2-1	.	CASSGTVSSYNEQFF	TGCGCCAGCAGTGGGACCGTAAGCTCCTACAATGAGCAGTTCTTC
TRBV29-1	many	TRBJ2-7	TRBD2	CSVRLAGGTYEQYF	TGCAGCGTTAGGCTAGCGGGAGGCACCTACGAGCAGTACTTC
TRBV7-9	few	TRBJ1-2	.	CASSSVGGNYGYTF	TGTGCCAGCAGCTCGGTTGGGGGGAACTATGGCTACACCTTC
TRBV20-1	many	TRBJ1-6	.	CSATKRDGNSPLHF	TGCAGTGCTACCAAACGGGATGGCAATTCACCCCTCCACTTT
TRBV11-1	many	TRBJ2-1	.	CASSLRSTAVSEQFF	TGTGCCAGCAGCTTAAGGTCCACAGCGGTCAGTGAGCAGTTCTTC
TRBV19	.	TRBJ1-4	TRBD1	CASSVGQGAEKLFF	TGTGCCAGTAGTGTGGGACAGGGGGCCGAAAAACTGTTTTTT
TRBV7-9	.	TRBJ2-7	.	CASSSYRGLETEQYF	TGTGCCAGCAGCTCCTACAGGGGACTAGAGACCGAGCAGTACTTC
TRBV20-1	many	TRBJ1-5	.	CSARGSDQPQHF	TGCAGTGCTAGGGGGAGCGATCAGCCCCAGCATTTT
TRBV4-1	many	TRBJ2-1	TRBD2	CASSQVPSSGRDSSYNEQFF	TGCGCCAGCAGCCAAGTACCGTCTAGCGGGAGGGATAGCTCCTACAATGAGCAGTTCTTC
TRBV20-1	many	TRBJ2-3	TRBD2	CSASKTSGTDTQYF	TGCAGTGCTAGCAAGACTAGCGGCACAGATACGCAGTATTTT
TRBV18	many	TRBJ2-7	TRBD2	CASSPPSGSSYEQYF	TGTGCCAGCTCACCCCCTAGCGGGAGCTCCTACGAGCAGTACTTC
TRBV5-1	few	TRBJ2-5	.	CASSPGVARETQYF	TGCGCCAGCAGCCCCGGGGTAGCGAGAGAGACCCAGTACTTC
TRBV29-1	.	TRBJ1-1	.	CSVIATDVEAFF	TGCAGCGTTATAGCTACGGACGTTGAAGCTTTCTTT
TRBV3-1	.	TRBJ2-3	.	CASSQDLTVRGTDTQYF	TGTGCCAGCAGCCAAGATTTGACCGTAAGGGGCACAGATACGCAGTATTTT
TRBV20-1	many	TRBJ2-1	.	CSAQDRGRAAGEQFF	TGCAGTGCGCAAGATAGGGGGAGGGCCGCGGGTGAGCAGTTCTTC
TRBV10-3	.	TRBJ1-1	.	CATTGLMNTEAFF	TGTGCCACTACCGGCCTGATGAACACTGAAGCTTTCTTT
TRBV30	few	TRBJ1-6	.	CAWRGAVGSPLHF	TGTGCCTGGCGCGGGGCCGTCGGGTCACCCCTCCACTTT
TRBV7-2	.	TRBJ1-5	.	CASSLEWGGVGQPQHF	TGTGCCAGCAGCTTAGAATGGGGGGGCGTCGGCCAGCCCCAGCATTTT
TRBV2	many	TRBJ2-5	TRBD1	CASSSDRGIKTQYF	TGTGCCAGCAGTTCGGACAGGGGGATAAAGACCCAGTACTTC
TRBV24-1	many	TRBJ2-1	.	CATSDPPGRKEGYNEQFF	TGTGCCACCAGTGACCCTCCCGGACGGAAGGAAGGTTACAATGAGCAGTTCTTC
TRBV18	many	TRBJ2-7	TRBD1	CASSAGTGYEQYF	TGTGCCAGCTCAGCAGGGACAGGGTACGAGCAGTACTTC
TRBV12-5	once	TRBJ1-5	.	CASGLGGHQPQHF	TGTGCTAGTGGTTTGGGGGGCCATCAGCCCCAGCATTTT
TRBV20-1	many	TRBJ2-3	TRBD2	CSASSSGENPSTDTQYF	TGCAGTGCTAGTTCAAGCGGGGAAAACCCTAGCACAGATACGCAGTATTTT
TRBV29-1	many	TRBJ2-1	.	CSVRYSSYNEQFF	TGCAGCGTTAGGTACTCCTCCTACAATGAGCAGTTCTTC
TRBV20-1	.	TRBJ1-5	TRBD1	CSASTMTGTTYKRSQHF	TGCAGTGCTAGCACCATGACAGGGACAACTTACAAGCGATCCCAGCATTTT
TRBV9	many	TRBJ2-5	.	CASSVGQQETQYF	TGTGCCAGCAGCGTTGGACAGCAAGAGACCCAGTACTTC
TRBV12-3/TRBV12-4	many	TRBJ2-1	TRBD1	CATQSGQGAYNEQFF	TGTGCCACCCAATCCGGACAGGGGGCGTACAATGAGCAGTTCTTC
TRBV9	few	TRBJ2-1	.	CASSAHAVLGNEQFF	TGTGCCAGCAGCGCACACGCAGTCCTGGGGAATGAGCAGTTCTTC
TRBV10-3	.	TRBJ2-7	TRBD1	CAITGTGGAGEQYF	TGTGCCATCACTGGGACAGGGGGCGCGGGGGAGCAGTACTTC
TRBV20-1	.	TRBJ2-1	.	CSARDSETRVNEQFF	TGCAGTGCTAGAGATTCCGAGACGAGAGTCAATGAGCAGTTCTTC
TRBV18	many	TRBJ1-1	.	CASSPILGSSTEAFF	TGTGCCAGCTCACCAATATTGGGCTCCTCCACTGAAGCTTTCTTT
TRBV4-1	few	TRBJ1-3	.	CASSQDPGIGGNTIYF	TGCGCCAGCAGCCAAGATCCGGGTATTGGTGGAAACACCATATATTTT
TRBV4-1	.	TRBJ1-1	TRBD1	CASSINRGLRTLTEAFF	TGCGCCAGCAGCATAAACAGGGGCTTACGAACATTGACTGAAGCTTTCTTT
TRBV6-1	.	TRBJ1-5	.	CASRLQRNQPQHF	TGTGCCAGCAGGCTACAGCGTAATCAGCCCCAGCATTTT
TRBV6-9	.	TRBJ2-3	TRBD2	CASSYEAGDVTDTQYF	TGTGCCAGCAGTTACGAGGCGGGAGATGTCACAGATACGCAGTATTTT